These 12 T cell receptor beta chains came from one sample sequenced in a study of control samples from healthy donors and cancer patients. Profiled with immunoSEQ multiplex PCR; TCRdb holds only in-frame clones, not every one. The sample contains about 89,000 clones, more than 70% of which appear only once. Material for sequencing was blood. The receptors derive from a woman in her 40s in good health.

This chain joins TRBV6-2 or TRBV6-3 and TRBJ1-2, with no clear D. Germline V lookup: CDR1 MNHEY, CDR2 SVGEGT. The CDR3 length is 11 residues. V lost 5 bases to trimming and J lost 8 bases, with 9 bases between them. CDR3 residues: CASSDAGGYTF. Here the CDR3 DNA reads TGTGCCAGCAGTGACGCTGGCGGCTACACCTTC.

In this sample, this clone turned up once. The J gene is TRBJ2-4, the V gene TRBV11-3; TRBD2 is a possible D gene (5 bases). V was cut by 5 bases and J by 0 bases, with 14 bases left in between. The V gene's germline CDR1 is SGHNT and CDR2 YENEEA. The CDR3 loop spans 16 amino acids. The CDR3 loop is CASSPSRGLAKNIQYF. CDR3 bases: TGTGCCAGCAGCCCATCACGAGGACTAGCCAAAAACATTCAGTACTTC.

The V and J genes are TRBV5-4 and TRBJ1-1; unclear D gene. Germline V gives CDR1 SGHNT, CDR2 YYREEE (reference sequence). The CDR3 runs to 13 residues. V lost 2 bases, J lost 1 base, and 6 bases lay in between. The CDR3 sequence: CASSFGENTEAFF. DNA of the CDR3: TGTGCCAGCAGCTTTGGGGAGAACACTGAAGCTTTCTTT.

The chain carries TRBV30 and TRBJ2-7; D uncertain. Trimming left V 4 bases short and J 0 bases short, with 7 bases between. This CDR3 has 12 residues. Germline V gives CDR1 GTSNPN, CDR2 SVGIG (reference sequence). The CDR3, as DNA: TGTGCCTGGACAGGACCCTCCTACGAGCAGTACTTC. This sequence encodes CAWTGPSYEQYF.

Of note for this clone: Additional DNA sequences in this sample encode the identical CDR3. The CDR3 loop is CAISESEGTDTQYF. In DNA form, the CDR3 reads TGTGCCATCAGTGAGTCGGAGGGTACAGATACGCAGTATTTT. This chain joins TRBV10-3 and TRBJ2-3; perhaps TRBD2 as D (6 bases). This CDR3 spans 14 amino acids. V was shortened by 0 bases and J by 3 bases, with 7 bases between the two germline ends. Germline V gene lookup returns CDR1 ENHRY and CDR2 SYGVKD.

The V gene is TRBV7-2, the J gene TRBJ2-3, with TRBD2 identical over 12 bases. This CDR3 is 16 amino acids long. The V and J ends lost 3 bases and 0 bases, in that order; junction bases with no gene match: 1. Germline lookup yields CDR1 SGHTA and CDR2 FQGNSA. The CDR3 sequence is CASSFTSGGSTDTQYF. CDR3 DNA sequence: TGTGCCAGCAGCTTTACTAGCGGGGGGAGCACAGATACGCAGTATTTT.

The chain joins TRBV30 to TRBJ1-2, with TRBD1 matching 10 bases. CDR3 length: 17 residues. Per the germline V gene, CDR1 is GTSNPN and CDR2 is SVGIG (reference sequence). V lost 3 bases, J lost 3 bases, and 13 bases stayed unmatched. DNA for the CDR3: TGTGCCTGGAGCTCGGGACAGGGGCACCTCTCCTACTATGGCTACACCTTC. This codes for CAWSSGQGHLSYYGYTF.

The chain is built from TRBV19 and TRBJ1-4; D is ambiguous. Trimming left V 2 bases short and J 6 bases short, with 10 bases between. CDR1 is LNHDA and CDR2 is SQIVND in the germline V gene (reference sequence). The CDR3 is made up of 14 amino acids. CDR3 DNA sequence: TGTGCCAGTAGTATAATAGGGATTGATGAAAAACTGTTTTTT. Amino acids: CASSIIGIDEKLFF.

A few counts support this clone. The chain employs TRBV27 and TRBJ2-2, with D possibly matching TRBD1 (7 bases). The V end was cut by 2 bases, the J end by 2 bases, with 12 bases between. The CDR3 has 16 residues. The germline V gene encodes CDR1 MNHEY and CDR2 SMNVEV (reference sequence). CDR3 amino acids: CASSLSGGGNTGELFF. The CDR3 nucleotides read TGTGCCAGCAGTTTAAGCGGAGGGGGCAACACCGGGGAGCTGTTTTTT.

J is TRBJ2-7 and V is TRBV24-1, with D perhaps TRBD1 (6 bases). Germline CDR1 is KGHDR and CDR2 is SFDVKD. V lost 5 bases and J lost 6, with 13 bases in between. The CDR3 totals 13 residues. The DNA of the CDR3 is TGTGCCACCAGTGCCCCAGGGGTAGGCGAGCAGTACTTC. Translating it yields CATSAPGVGEQYF.

The chain combines TRBV29-1 with TRBJ1-5, with TRBD1 matching over 8 bases. This CDR3 spans 11 amino acids. V dropped 6 bases and J dropped 5; count of bases not matched to a gene: 0. In germline, CDR1 is SQVTM, CDR2 ANQGSEA. The CDR3 protein is CSVGQDQPQHF. CDR3 sequence (DNA): TGCAGCGTGGGACAGGATCAGCCCCAGCATTTT.

This clone appeared once. The rearrangement joins TRBV7-2 to TRBJ2-5, with 7 bases that match TRBD1. V trimming: 4 bases; J trimming: 3 bases; junction bases outside the gene matches: 2. Germline CDR1 is SGHTA and CDR2 is FQGNSA. CDR3 length: 13 amino acids. The CDR3 protein is CASSSGQKETQYF. CDR3 sequence (DNA): TGTGCCAGCAGCTCGGGACAGAAAGAGACCCAGTACTTC.